Described below is a single T cell receptor beta chain sequence and its context. What it binds is not known. V lost 5 bases and J lost 2; bases outside the gene matches: 13. This CDR3 is built from 19 residues. A library of TCRbeta sequences, prepared with unique molecular identifiers, was generated. TCRdb re-analysed the PCR reads in MiXCR, keeping a single row per CDR3 protein. The data contain a few hundred thousand distinct CDR3 sequences, around 15% of them singletons. This sample is part of a study of T-cell reconstitution after alpha-beta-depleted transplantation in children. Study-level points and caveats: In patients about two months after transplant, alpha-beta T cells reportedly arose from several hundred expanded graft clones.

This receptor was taken from a boy younger than two who had a stem cell transplant for Wiskott-Aldrich syndrome, so the T cells may come from the graft donor. Sequenced material: PBMCs, mostly from graft donor cells, taken 360 days after TCRalphabeta/CD19-depleted stem cell transplant. The V and J genes are TRBV12-3 or TRBV12-4 and TRBJ2-2; 11 bases fit TRBD1. The DNA of the CDR3 is TGTGCCAGCAGTCCTTTAAGGTCGAGGACAGGGGGCAACACCGGGGAGCTGTTTTTT. Translating it yields CASSPLRSRTGGNTGELFF.